One sample yielded the 26 T cell receptor beta chains listed below, sequenced in a study of cytomegalovirus exposure and HLA in healthy donors (dated by TCRdb to about 2017). Library method: the immunoSEQ multiplex PCR assay. A mixture of 60 forward primers for TCR Vbeta segments and 13 reverse primers for TCR Jbeta segments was used in the multiplex PCR. TCRdb holds this immuneACCESS table with in-frame rearrangements only. Some clones are missing; in checked studies, unresolved V genes explain under half, and the rest has no known cause. The sample table holds approximately 160,000 clones, of which approximately 80% were seen once. The ten largest clones take up 1.5% to 2% of the sample. Sequencing was done on a sample of PBMCs. The receptors stem from a woman in her 30s in good health and CMV-seronegative.

This chain's CDR3 is CASSLTGSSYNEQFF. The CDR3 DNA reads TGTGCCAGCAGCCTAACGGGGAGCTCCTACAATGAGCAGTTCTTC. The chain uses TRBV7-2 and TRBJ2-1; tentatively, D is TRBD2 (5 bases). CDR3 length: 15 amino acids. Germline V gene lookup returns CDR1 SGHTA and CDR2 FQGNSA. The ends were cut back, 5 bases at V and 0 bases at J, with 11 bases in the middle.

This clone was observed a few times. The chain is built from TRBV11-2 and TRBJ1-2, with 7 bases fitting TRBD1. J gave up 4 bases and V 0 bases, and 8 bases lay outside the gene matches. Per the germline V gene, CDR1 is SGHAT and CDR2 is FQNNGV. The CDR3 length is 16 residues. CDR3 in DNA: TGTGCCAGCAGCTTAGACTCGCCTGGGACAGCCTATGGCTACACCTTC. It encodes CASSLDSPGTAYGYTF.

This chain links TRBV18 with TRBJ1-1; D gene uncertain. The CDR3 totals 13 residues. Looked up from germline, CDR1 is KGHSH and CDR2 is LQKENI. V lost 2 bases and J lost 1, with 5 bases in between. CDR3 region: CASSPAGNTEAFF. Here the CDR3 DNA reads TGTGCCAGCTCACCAGCCGGGAACACTGAAGCTTTCTTT. Together with reference TRBV18 and TRBJ1-1, the CDR3 gives the full variable domain: NAGVMQNPRHLVRRRGQEARLRCSPMKGHSHVYWYRQLPEEGLKFMVYLQKENIIDESGMPKERFSAEFPKEGPSILRIQQVVRGDSAAYFCASSPAGNTEAFFGQGTRLTVV.

The chain recombines TRBV6-5 with TRBJ2-5; weak D call: TRBD2 (5 bases). Per the germline V gene, CDR1 is MNHEY and CDR2 is SVGAGI. The CDR3 sequence is 15 residues long. The V end lost 0 bases, the J end lost 7 bases, and 15 bases lay between the germline ends. CDR3 in amino acids: CASSYSNALGGTQYF. The CDR3, as DNA: TGTGCCAGCAGTTACTCGAACGCCTTAGGAGGGACCCAGTACTTC.

This chain connects TRBV29-1 to TRBJ2-3; 8 bases map to TRBD2. Germline loops: CDR1 SQVTM, CDR2 ANQGSEA. The CDR3 covers 14 residues. V lost 2 bases to trimming and J lost 4 bases; unmatched junction nucleotides: 5. CDR3 protein: CSVEIAGGADTQYF. As DNA, the CDR3 is TGCAGCGTTGAAATCGCCGGGGGGGCAGATACGCAGTATTTT.

The chain couples TRBV7-2 to TRBJ2-1, with D possibly being TRBD1 (6 bases). Germline CDR1 is SGHTA and CDR2 is FQGNSA. The ends were cut back, 5 bases at V and 6 bases at J, with 14 bases in the middle. There are 14 residues in the CDR3. CDR3 nucleotide sequence: TGTGCCAGCAGCCCGACAGGCCCTGGCAATGAGCAGTTCTTC. Translated, it gives CASSPTGPGNEQFF.

V gene TRBV9 combines with J gene TRBJ2-2; 7 positions agree with TRBD1. V trimming: 3 bases; J trimming: 1 base; junction bases outside the gene matches: 3. The germline CDR1 and CDR2 sequences are SGDLS and YYNGEE. The CDR3 is 15 amino acids. CDR3 region: CASSDRTGNTGELFF. As DNA, the CDR3 is TGTGCCAGCAGCGACCGGACAGGGAACACCGGGGAGCTGTTTTTT.

This clone was seen only once. The chain's CDR3 is CASGDRAANTEAFF. The CDR3 nucleotides read TGTGCCAGCGGCGACAGGGCGGCGAACACTGAAGCTTTCTTT. This sequence joins TRBV2 and TRBJ1-1; 7 bases match TRBD1. The V gene end was trimmed by 8 bases and the J gene end by 1 base; junction bases not matched to a gene: 7. The CDR3 covers 14 residues. Germline assignment: CDR1 SNHLY and CDR2 FYNNEI. Using reference TRBV2 and TRBJ1-1 for the parts outside the CDR3, the full variable domain is EPEVTQTPSHQVTQMGQEVILRCVPISNHLYFYWYRQILGQKVEFLVSFYNNEISEKSEIFDDQFSVERPDGSNFTLKIRSTKLEDSAMYFCASGDRAANTEAFFGQGTRLTVV.

The chain joins TRBV4-2 to TRBJ2-5; D not resolved. V was shortened by 0 bases and J by 1 base, with 9 bases between the two germline ends. Germline assignment: CDR1 LGHNA and CDR2 YNFKEQ. This CDR3 region has 15 residues. The CDR3 region has the DNA TGTGCCAGCAGCCAAGATTGGCGGCCCCAAGAGACCCAGTACTTC. As protein: CASSQDWRPQETQYF.

The V call is TRBV6-1, the J call TRBJ2-1, with TRBD1 as a possible D gene (7 bases). This CDR3 is 16 amino acids long. Trimming took 2 bases from V and 2 from J, leaving 13 bases between them. The germline CDR1 and CDR2 sequences are MNHNS and SASEGT. As DNA, the CDR3 is TGTGCCAGCAGTGAACGAGGGGGCGGGACCTACAATGAGCAGTTCTTC. Its translation is CASSERGGGTYNEQFF.

This sequence joins TRBV9 and TRBJ2-2; TRBD2 agrees at 8 bases. This CDR3 is 16 amino acids long. CDR1 is SGDLS and CDR2 is YYNGEE in the germline V gene. V gave up 0 bases and J gave up 5 bases; unmatched junction bases: 6. CDR3 sequence: CASSVAGGPSTGELFF. The CDR3 DNA sequence: TGTGCCAGCAGCGTAGCGGGAGGGCCATCGACCGGGGAGCTGTTTTTT. The full variable domain, rest sourced from reference TRBV9 and TRBJ2-2, is DSGVTQTPKHLITATGQRVTLRCSPRSGDLSVYWYQQSLDQGLQFLIQYYNGEERAKGNILERFSAQQFPDLHSELNLSSLELGDSALYFCASSVAGGPSTGELFFGEGSRLTVL.

This chain uses TRBV6-5 with TRBJ2-1, with TRBD2 matching over 8 bases. CDR1 is MNHEY, CDR2 SVGAGI, per germline. The CDR3 has 14 residues. Trimming at V came to 4 bases and at J to 6 bases, leaving 5 bases not matched to a gene. CDR3 sequence: CASSLLAAFNEQFF. In DNA, the CDR3 is TGTGCCAGCAGTTTACTAGCGGCATTCAATGAGCAGTTCTTC.

The V call is TRBV27, the J call TRBJ2-1, with 9 positions matching TRBD2. CDR3 length: 16 amino acids. The V gene end was trimmed by 5 bases and the J gene end by 7 bases; junction bases not matched to a gene: 12. CDR1 MNHEY and CDR2 SMNVEV come from the germline V gene (reference sequence). In DNA form, the CDR3 reads TGTGCCAGCAGTGTACTGGGCGGGAGGGCCCAGAATGAGCAGTTCTTC. This encodes CASSVLGGRAQNEQFF.

On this clone: Its ends do not fully match the called genes, so a read error is possible. CDR3 protein: CASSLGGTVYHSPLHF. As DNA, the CDR3 is TGTGCCAGCAGCTTGGGAGGGACAGTCTATCATTCACCCCTCCACTTT. The chain employs TRBV5-6 and TRBJ1-6; 7 bases line up with TRBD1. Germline CDR1 SGHDT, CDR2 YYEEEE. CDR3 length equals 16 residues.

The chain links TRBV7-9 to TRBJ1-4; D gene unclear. With 5 bases removed from V and 0 bases from J, the gap between germline ends came to 10 bases. The V gene's germline CDR1 is SEHNR and CDR2 FQNEAQ (reference sequence). This CDR3 comprises 15 residues. The CDR3 bases are TGTGCCAGCAGCCTGGGAGTCCCAACTAATGAAAAACTGTTTTTT. Translating gives CASSLGVPTNEKLFF. The whole variable domain, remainder taken from reference TRBV7-9 and TRBJ1-4, is DTGVSQNPRHKITKRGQNVTFRCDPISEHNRLYWYRQTLGQGPEFLTYFQNEAQLEKSRLLSDRFSAERPKGSFSTLEIQRTEQGDSAMYLCASSLGVPTNEKLFFGSGTQLSVL.

This chain links TRBV7-9 with TRBJ2-2; TRBD1 aligns across 8 bases. Germline V CDR1 and CDR2: SEHNR, FQNEAQ (reference sequence). CDR3 length: 14 amino acids. Losses at the gene ends were 5 bases for V and 4 bases for J; bases not matched to a gene: 3. For the CDR3, the DNA is TGTGCCAGCAGCCGCAGGGGGCCCACCGGGGAGCTGTTTTTT. Its translation is CASSRRGPTGELFF.

As concerns this clone: Germline and junction disagree at one end, which may indicate a read error. The chain combines TRBV2 with TRBJ1-2, with 10 bases that match TRBD1. Germline V CDR1 and CDR2: SNHLY, FYNNEI. CDR3 size: 15 residues. DNA for the CDR3: TGTGCCAGCAATGAACCCGGGACAGGGGTTGGAGGCTACACCTTC. Translated, it gives CASNEPGTGVGGYTF.

This sequence joins TRBV30 and TRBJ1-2, with D perhaps TRBD1 (5 bases). The CDR3 extends over 13 amino acids. The germline V and J ends were trimmed by 3 bases and 4 bases, with 12 bases remaining between them. The germline V gene has CDR1 GTSNPN and CDR2 SVGIG (reference sequence). The CDR3 sequence is CAWSKDDSYGYTF. CDR3 coding DNA: TGTGCCTGGAGCAAGGACGACAGCTATGGCTACACCTTC. Full variable domain (remainder filled in from reference TRBV30 and TRBJ1-2): SQTIHQWPATLVQPVGSPLSLECTVEGTSNPNLYWYRQAAGRGLQLLFYSVGIGQISSEVPQNLSASRPQDRQFILSSKKLLLSDSGFYLCAWSKDDSYGYTFGSGTRLTVV.

This chain connects TRBV5-8 to TRBJ2-7; maybe TRBD1 (6 bases). This CDR3 has 15 residues. The germline V gene has CDR1 SGHTS and CDR2 YDEGEE. Trimming shortened V by 5 bases and J by 3 bases, and 18 bases separated the two germline ends. The CDR3 region is CASRRKPGTNYEQYF. CDR3 in DNA: TGTGCCAGCAGAAGGAAACCCGGGACAAACTACGAGCAGTACTTC.

This clone appeared a few times. CDR3 in DNA: TGCGCCAGCAGTAGGACTAGCGGGGGGATCACAGATACGCAGTATTTT. Protein product: CASSRTSGGITDTQYF. The genes are TRBV10-1 and TRBJ2-3, with 14 nucleotides matching TRBD2. The junction had 3 bases not matched to a gene; V was cut back by 5 bases and J by 2 bases. The CDR3 covers 16 residues. The germline V gene encodes CDR1 WNHNN and CDR2 SYGVQD (reference sequence).

This clone was detected only once. The chain uses TRBV6-5 and TRBJ1-1; D not certain. Germline V gives CDR1 MNHEY, CDR2 SVGAGI. There are 15 residues in the CDR3. V gave up 7 bases and J gave up 3 bases, with 18 bases separating them. Here the CDR3 reads CASTHREGWDTEAFF. The CDR3, as DNA: TGTGCCAGCACCCACCGGGAGGGTTGGGACACTGAAGCTTTCTTT.

The rearrangement links TRBV29-1 to TRBJ1-3; 10 nucleotides align to TRBD1. Germline assignment: CDR1 SQVTM and CDR2 ANQGSEA. The V and J ends lost 7 bases and 7 bases, in that order; junction bases with no gene match: 10. The CDR3 sequence is 14 residues long. CDR3 bases: TGCAGCGCCCAAGGACAGGGGGTTGGGAACACCATATATTTT. This encodes CSAQGQGVGNTIYF.

The V gene is TRBV6-5, the J gene TRBJ1-5, with D maybe TRBD1 (6 bases). The CDR3 contains 13 residues. Germline CDR1 MNHEY, CDR2 SVGAGI. V lost 5 bases and J lost 7, with 12 bases in between. The chain's CDR3 is CASSEQGFQPQHF. For the CDR3, the DNA is TGTGCCAGCAGTGAACAGGGTTTCCAGCCCCAGCATTTT.

The chain carries TRBV30 and TRBJ1-1; perhaps TRBD1 as D (6 bases). CDR1 is GTSNPN, CDR2 SVGIG, per germline (reference sequence). V was cut by 0 bases and J by 6 bases, with 14 bases left in between. The CDR3 runs to 14 residues. This chain's CDR3 is CAWSVVGGPAEAFF. For the CDR3, the DNA is TGTGCCTGGAGTGTAGTAGGGGGACCGGCTGAAGCTTTCTTT.

The chain couples TRBV2 to TRBJ1-1; perhaps TRBD1 as D (5 bases). With 7 bases removed from V and 1 base from J, the gap between germline ends came to 10 bases. The CDR3 runs 13 residues. Germline V gives CDR1 SNHLY, CDR2 FYNNEI. CDR3 region: CASTKGQNTEAFF. CDR3 sequence (DNA): TGTGCCAGCACGAAGGGGCAGAACACTGAAGCTTTCTTT.

This chain joins TRBV13 and TRBJ2-3; D is possibly TRBD2 (7 bases). With 4 bases removed from V and 1 base from J, the gap between germline ends came to 18 bases. Germline V lookup: CDR1 PRHDT, CDR2 FYEKMQ (reference sequence). This CDR3 is built from 17 residues. CDR3 residues: CASSSKGGPHRTDTQYF. The CDR3 DNA sequence: TGTGCCAGCAGCTCGAAGGGGGGGCCCCATCGCACAGATACGCAGTATTTT. Full variable domain (missing parts from reference TRBV13 and TRBJ2-3): AAGVIQSPRHLIKEKRETATLKCYPIPRHDTVYWYQQGPGQDPQFLISFYEKMQSDKGSIPDRFSAQQFSDYHSELNMSSLELGDSALYFCASSSKGGPHRTDTQYFGPGTRLTVL.